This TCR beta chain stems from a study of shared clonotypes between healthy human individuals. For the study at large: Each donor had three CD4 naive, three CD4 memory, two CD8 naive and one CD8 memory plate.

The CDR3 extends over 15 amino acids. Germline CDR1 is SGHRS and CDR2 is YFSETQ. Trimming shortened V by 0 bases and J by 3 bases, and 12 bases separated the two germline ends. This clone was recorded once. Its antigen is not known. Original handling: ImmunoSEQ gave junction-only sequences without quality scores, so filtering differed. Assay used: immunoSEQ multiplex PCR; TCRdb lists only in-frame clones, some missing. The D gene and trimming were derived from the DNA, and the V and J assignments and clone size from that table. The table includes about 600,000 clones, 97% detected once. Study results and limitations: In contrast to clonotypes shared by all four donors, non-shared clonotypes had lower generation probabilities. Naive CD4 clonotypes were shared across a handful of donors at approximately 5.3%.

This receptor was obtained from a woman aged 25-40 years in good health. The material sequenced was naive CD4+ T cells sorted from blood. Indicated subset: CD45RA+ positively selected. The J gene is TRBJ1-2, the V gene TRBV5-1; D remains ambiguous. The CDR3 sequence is CASSLAAGRYYGYTF. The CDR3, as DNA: TGCGCCAGCAGCTTGGCCGCGGGTCGGTACTATGGCTACACCTTC.